This T cell receptor (beta chain) comes out of a study of OX40 agonist ivuxolimab in advanced cancers. V was trimmed by 1 base and J by 0 bases, leaving 11 bases between them. From germline, CDR1 is SGHKS and CDR2 YYEKEE (reference sequence). The CDR3 length is 17 residues. The assay was immunoSEQ multiplex PCR, and TCRdb's table has in-frame clones only and misses some. The sample shows some 80,000 clones, 84% of them seen only once. Sequenced here: CD4+ or CD8+ T cells sorted from blood, sampled in a trial of the OX40 agonist ivuxolimab. The chain employs TRBV5-5 and TRBJ2-6; D not certain. This TCR derives from an adult with an advanced solid tumor such as melanoma, head and neck, liver or kidney cancer. CDR3 sequence (DNA): TGTGCCAGCAGCTTGTTTAACTCGATCTCTGGGGCCAACGTCCTGACTTTC. This translates into CASSLFNSISGANVLTF.